The next 9 T cell receptor beta chains were all read from a single sample in a study of OX40 agonist ivuxolimab in advanced cancers. Here immunoSEQ multiplex PCR was the method, and the copy in TCRdb shows in-frame clones only, minus some. The sample has roughly 52,000 clones, 77% seen once. The material sequenced was CD4+ or CD8+ T cells sorted from blood, taken in a trial of the OX40 agonist ivuxolimab. The receptors derive from an adult with an advanced solid tumor such as melanoma, head and neck, liver or kidney cancer.

V is TRBV10-3 and J is TRBJ2-1; 10 bases agree with TRBD1. The junction had 9 bases not matched to a gene; V was cut back by 8 bases and J by 8 bases. CDR3 length: 14 residues. Germline V gives CDR1 ENHRY, CDR2 SYGVKD. The CDR3 here is CAISSPGQGYEQFF. The DNA of the CDR3 is TGTGCCATCTCCAGCCCGGGACAGGGGTATGAGCAGTTCTTC.

V and J are TRBV20-1 and TRBJ2-5, with D possibly being TRBD2 (5 bases). CDR1 and CDR2 from the germline V gene are DFQATT and SNEGSKA (reference sequence). CDR3 length: 11 amino acids. Between the trimmed V and J ends, which lost 3 bases and 8 bases, there was a span of 10 bases. Here the CDR3 DNA reads TGCAGTGCTAGGGACCGGGGAACCCAGTACTTC. Encoded protein: CSARDRGTQYF.

This chain links TRBV5-1 with TRBJ1-4; D gene ambiguous. The V gene's germline CDR1 is SGHRS and CDR2 YFSETQ. Trimming left V 0 bases short and J 4 bases short, with 7 bases between. This CDR3 has 14 amino acids. The CDR3 spells CASSLGSHNEKLFF. The CDR3 DNA sequence: TGCGCCAGCAGCTTGGGCAGCCATAATGAAAAACTGTTTTTT.

This clone occurred a few times. The J gene is TRBJ2-7, the V gene TRBV5-4; D may be TRBD1 (6 bases). CDR3 length: 15 residues. V dropped 4 bases and J dropped 5 bases, with 19 bases sitting between them. Per germline, CDR1 SGHNT and CDR2 YYREEE (reference sequence). The DNA for the CDR3 is TGTGCCAGCAGCATTTACAGGGCTGCCGCCCACGAGCAGTACTTC. Protein product: CASSIYRAAAHEQYF.

The rearrangement links TRBV15 to TRBJ1-3; 9 positions match TRBD1. Germline trimming cut 0 bases from V and 4 bases from J; bases unmatched to any gene: 4. This CDR3 spans 16 amino acids. Germline V gene lookup returns CDR1 LNHNV and CDR2 YYDKDF (reference sequence). CDR3 protein: CATSRDAGTGGNTIYF. CDR3 nucleotide sequence: TGTGCCACCAGCAGAGACGCCGGGACAGGGGGAAACACCATATATTTT.

V is TRBV6-5 and J is TRBJ1-1, with D unresolved. This CDR3 is built from 14 residues. Trimming took 4 bases from V and 1 from J, leaving 10 bases between them. Germline lookup yields CDR1 MNHEY and CDR2 SVGAGI. In DNA, the CDR3 is TGTGCCAGCAGTTCGCGACGGGAGAACACTGAAGCTTTCTTT. Its translation is CASSSRRENTEAFF.

This clone was seen at least ten times. The gene calls are TRBV29-1 and TRBJ1-1; tentative D call: TRBD1 (5 bases). The germline V gene has CDR1 SQVTM and CDR2 ANQGSEA. This CDR3 has 13 residues. Trimming left V 4 bases short and J 0 bases short, with 9 bases between. CDR3 in amino acids: CSVVPDMNTEAFF. The CDR3 nucleotides are TGCAGCGTTGTGCCGGACATGAACACTGAAGCTTTCTTT. Supplemented by reference TRBV29-1 and TRBJ1-1, the full variable domain reads SAVISQKPSRDICQRGTSLTIQCQVDSQVTMMFWYRQQPGQSLTLIATANQGSEATYESGFVIDKFPISRPNLTFSTLTVSNMSPEDSSIYLCSVVPDMNTEAFFGQGTRLTVV.

V is TRBV7-2 and J is TRBJ1-1, with TRBD1 matching 8 bases. Germline V CDR1 and CDR2: SGHTA, FQGNSA. The J segment lost 8 bases and the V segment lost 3 bases, leaving 14 bases of the junction unmatched. CDR3 size: 16 residues. The CDR3 sequence: CASSFRRGRARGEAFF. CDR3 bases: TGTGCCAGCAGCTTCCGCAGGGGGCGAGCTCGGGGCGAAGCTTTCTTT.

The rearrangement uses TRBV19 and TRBJ1-5; 7 bases align to TRBD1. CDR3 length: 15 residues. J gave up 4 bases and V 6 bases, and 9 bases lay outside the gene matches. CDR1 is LNHDA, CDR2 SQIVND, per germline (reference sequence). The CDR3 nucleotides read TGTGCCAGTAGCATTCTGACAGGGCTAAATCAGCCCCAGCATTTT. Translating gives CASSILTGLNQPQHF.